Listed below are T cell receptor beta chains from one sample, sequenced in a study of tumor and adjacent non-tumor tissue in lung cancer. Using its own MiXCR run on the multiplex PCR reads, TCRdb lists one record per CDR3 protein. The sample has more than 75,000 distinct CDR3 sequences, around three quarters seen once. What was sequenced was distant non-tumor lung tissue. The receptor source for this set is a man aged 55 to 70 with small cell lung cancer. Each CDR3 is given with its conserved first and last residue. Fields, in order: V gene, J gene, clone size, D gene, CDR3 length, CDR3 protein, CDR3 DNA. The D gene is left open where the match is weak. Some rows mark clone size as missing; the rest say once, few, many or name a class of expanded clone.

TRBV29-1,TRBJ1-1,.,.,13,CSVEQHQRHEAFF,TGCAGCGTTGAACAACACCAACGACATGAAGCTTTCTTT
TRBV4-2,TRBJ2-7,.,TRBD2,14,CSSSQELADYKQYF,TGTTCCAGCAGCCAAGAGCTAGCGGATTACAAGCAGTACTTC
TRBV5-1,TRBJ2-7,.,TRBD1,16,CASSLGWDRRPYEQNF,TGTGCCAGCAGCTTGGGGTGGGACAGGCGTCCCTACGAGCAGAATTTC
TRBV12-3/TRBV12-4,TRBJ2-5,once,.,15,CASSPYSAGQETQYF,TGTGCCAGCAGTCCATATAGCGCAGGACAAGAGACCCAGTACTTC
TRBV5-4,TRBJ1-2,.,.,16,CASNLRAGTGKDGYTF,TGTGCCAGCAACTTGCGAGCAGGCACAGGGAAGGATGGCTACACCTTC
TRBV11-2,TRBJ2-1,.,TRBD2,19,CASSSGGGTSGSSYNEQFF,TGTGCCAGCAGCTCCGGGGGGGGGACTAGTGGGAGTAGTTACAATGAGCAGTTCTTC
TRBV6-5,TRBJ1-2,.,.,12,CASSYLGGGYIF,TGTGCCAGCAGTTATCTGGGCGGTGGCTACATCTTC
TRBV21-1,TRBJ2-6,.,.,20,CASSKGSYQDRPSGANVLTF,TGTGCCAGCAGCAAGGGAAGTTACCAGGACCGGCCCTCTGGGGCCAACGTCCTGACTTTC
TRBV11-2,TRBJ1-1,.,.,14,CASSFLDRGTETFF,TGTGCCAGCAGCTTCCTTGACAGAGGGACTGAAACTTTCTTT
TRBV28,TRBJ2-2,once,.,15,CASSSLGGGSRELFF,TGTGCCAGCAGTTCGCTTGGGGGCGGAAGCAGGGAGCTGTTTTTT
TRBV28,TRBJ2-2,.,.,16,CASSTTTGTDTGELFF,TGTGCCAGCAGCACGACCACAGGGACGGACACCGGGGAGCTGTTTTTT
TRBV4-2,TRBJ1-5,.,.,16,CASSRRRNIDDQPQHF,TGTGCCAGCAGCCGGCGTCGGAATATAGACGATCAGCCCCAGCATTTT
TRBV29-1,TRBJ2-5,.,.,15,CSVGLAGVGVGTHYF,.
TRBV29-1,TRBJ2-1,.,.,10,CSVADWQHFF,TGCAGCGTTGCAGACTGGCAGCACTTCTTC
TRBV6-2/TRBV6-3,TRBJ2-2,.,.,16,CASSYVGQGAAGELLF,.
TRBV5-1,TRBJ2-7,few,.,12,CVSSLGQYEQYF,TGCGTCAGCAGCTTGGGTCAATATGAGCAGTACTTC
TRBV11-2,TRBJ2-1,.,TRBD1,19,CASSLEGFATGGYMTEQFF,TGCGCCAGCAGCTTAGAGGGGTTTGCGACAGGGGGCTATATGACTGAACAGTTCTTC
TRBV30,TRBJ2-1,many,.,14,CAWSSWEAYNEQFF,TGTGCCTGGAGTTCGTGGGAGGCCTACAATGAGCAGTTCTTC
TRBV6-5,TRBJ2-2,.,.,14,CASSYTDNTGELFF,TGTGCCAGCAGTTACACGGACAATACAGGGGAGCTGTTTTTT
TRBV5-5,TRBJ2-7,.,.,13,CASSHRDIYEQYF,TGTGCCAGCAGCCACAGGGACATTTACGAGCAGTACTTC
TRBV11-2,TRBJ2-1,.,.,17,CASSLVTAQSSCNEEFF,TGTGCCAGCAGCTTAGTGACAGCCCAGAGCTCATGCAATGAGGAGTTCTTC
TRBV4-1,TRBJ2-2,.,TRBD1,16,CLSSHLHYRGHGELFF,TGCCTCAGCAGCCATTTACATTACAGGGGGCACGGGGAGCTGTTTTTT
TRBV5-6,TRBJ1-1,.,TRBD1,16,CDSSLASGTANTEAFF,TGTGACAGCAGCCTGGCCTCAGGGACAGCGAACACTGAAGCTTTCTTT
TRBV20-1,TRBJ2-1,many,.,15,CSARVRERPYNEQFF,TGCAGTGCTAGAGTACGGGAGAGGCCCTACAATGAGCAGTTCTTC
TRBV5-5,TRBJ2-7,.,.,15,CASSCHKGSSYEQYF,TGTGCCAGCAGCTGTCATAAAGGGTCCTCCTACGAGCAGTACTTC
TRBV11-2,TRBJ1-1,.,.,15,CANSPCGARNTEAFF,TGTGCCAACAGCCCTTGTGGGGCGAGGAACACTGAAGCTTTCTTT
TRBV7-2,TRBJ2-5,.,.,12,CASSLSRETQYF,TGTGCCAGCAGCTTATCACGGGAGACCCAGTACTTC
TRBV15,TRBJ2-2,many,.,15,CATRTGLANTGELFF,TGTGCCACCAGAACAGGGCTCGCGAACACCGGGGAGCTGTTTTTT
TRBV10-2,TRBJ2-5,medium-sized,TRBD2,14,CASSESASGLSQYF,TGCGCCAGCAGTGAGTCTGCTAGCGGCCTGTCCCAGTACTTC
TRBV7-9,TRBJ2-5,.,.,13,CASRTTAQETQYF,TGTGCCAGCAGAACAACAGCTCAAGAGACCCAGTACTTC
TRBV29-1,TRBJ1-5,.,.,16,CSVILDGVAFNQPQHF,TGCAGCGTTATATTGGACGGGGTCGCCTTCAATCAGCCCCAGCATTTT
TRBV4-1,TRBJ2-1,.,.,17,CASSQEAGVSSYNEQFF,TGCGCCAGCAGCCAAGAGGCTGGCGTGAGTTCCTACAATGAGCAGTTCTTC
TRBV6-1,TRBJ2-2,.,.,14,CVSSPCRETGELFF,TGTGTCAGCAGTCCTTGCAGAGAAACTGGGGAGCTGTTTTTT
TRBV14,TRBJ2-1,.,TRBD2,21,CTSSQDAGGTRGQSSYNEQFF,TGTACCAGCAGCCAAGATGCGGGGGGCACGCGCGGCCAGAGCTCCTACAATGAGCAGTTCTTC